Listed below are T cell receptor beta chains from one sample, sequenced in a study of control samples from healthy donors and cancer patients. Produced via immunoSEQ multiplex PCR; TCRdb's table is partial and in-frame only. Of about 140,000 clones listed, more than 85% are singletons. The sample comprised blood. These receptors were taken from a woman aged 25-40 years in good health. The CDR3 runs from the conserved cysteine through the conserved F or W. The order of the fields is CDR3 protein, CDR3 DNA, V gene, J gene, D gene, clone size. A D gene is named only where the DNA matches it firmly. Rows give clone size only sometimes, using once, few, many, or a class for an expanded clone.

CAWSGQKNTEAFF	TGTGCCTGGAGTGGACAAAAGAACACTGAAGCTTTCTTT	TRBV30	TRBJ1-1	.	.
CASRPGVRKLFF	TGTGCCAGCAGGCCGGGGGTGAGAAAACTGTTTTTT	TRBV27	TRBJ1-4	.	.
CASSSGLAGIETQYF	TGTGCTAGCAGCTCCGGACTAGCGGGAATAGAGACCCAGTACTTC	TRBV7-7	TRBJ2-5	TRBD2	.
CASTSWGVSPLHF	TGTGCCAGCACCTCATGGGGGGTTTCACCCCTCCACTTT	TRBV2	TRBJ1-6	.	.
CASSGGRTNEKLFF	TGCGCCAGCAGCGGGGGACGGACTAATGAAAAACTGTTTTTT	TRBV5-1	TRBJ1-4	.	.
CASSFNRDRGNEQFF	TGTGCCAGCAGCTTTAATCGGGACAGGGGTAATGAGCAGTTCTTC	TRBV11-3	TRBJ2-1	TRBD1	.
CASSLLGGGHGYTF	TGTGCCAGCAGTTTATTGGGAGGGGGTCATGGCTACACCTTC	TRBV28	TRBJ1-2	.	once
CASSGGQGLSGGNTIYF	TGTGCCAGCAGTGGGGGACAGGGACTATCGGGGGGAAACACCATATATTTT	TRBV28	TRBJ1-3	TRBD1	.
CASSTGLADTDTQYF	TGTGCCAGCAGTACCGGACTAGCGGACACAGATACGCAGTATTTT	TRBV6-4	TRBJ2-3	TRBD2	.
CSVDGQGEYNEQFF	TGCAGCGTTGACGGACAGGGGGAATACAATGAGCAGTTCTTC	TRBV29-1	TRBJ2-1	TRBD1	.
CASRETGLNYGYTF	TGTGCCAGCAGGGAGACAGGGCTCAACTATGGCTACACCTTC	TRBV28	TRBJ1-2	TRBD1	.
CASSGRQGISYEQYF	TGTGCCAGCAGTGGCCGACAGGGTATCTCCTACGAGCAGTACTTC	TRBV28	TRBJ2-7	TRBD1	.
CASSPPINMNTEAFF	TGTGCCAGTAGTCCCCCGATTAATATGAACACTGAAGCTTTCTTT	TRBV19	TRBJ1-1	.	.
CASSVGKNGANVLTF	TGTGCCAGCAGCGTAGGAAAAAATGGGGCCAACGTCCTGACTTTC	TRBV9	TRBJ2-6	.	.
CASLNVGGINEKLFF	TGTGCCAGCCTTAACGTAGGGGGTATAAATGAAAAACTGTTTTTT	TRBV6-5	TRBJ1-4	.	.
CASSSGPRRNEQFF	TGTGCCAGCAGCTCGGGTCCTCGCCGGAATGAGCAGTTCTTC	TRBV7-3	TRBJ2-1	.	once
CASTFYNEQFF	TGTGCCAGTACCTTCTACAATGAGCAGTTCTTC	TRBV19	TRBJ2-1	.	.
CASSMLWQGGGSDQPQHF	TGTGCCAGTAGTATGTTGTGGCAGGGCGGGGGAAGTGATCAGCCCCAGCATTTT	TRBV19	TRBJ1-5	.	once
CASSQPTSGAYEQYF	TGCGCCAGCAGCCAGCCAACTAGCGGGGCATACGAGCAGTACTTC	TRBV4-1	TRBJ2-7	TRBD2	.
CSVDPQGSGELFF	TGCAGCGTTGATCCCCAGGGCTCCGGGGAGCTGTTTTTT	TRBV29-1	TRBJ2-2	.	.
CASSRQTGGGEAFF	TGTGCCAGCAGCCGTCAGACAGGGGGCGGGGAAGCTTTCTTT	TRBV7-9	TRBJ1-1	TRBD1	.
CASSLDRLNEQYF	TGTGCCAGCAGCTTAGATCGGCTAAACGAGCAGTACTTC	TRBV7-8	TRBJ2-7	.	.
CASSPTGLAIWADTQYF	TGTGCCAGCAGCCCGACGGGACTAGCCATTTGGGCAGATACGCAGTATTTT	TRBV7-9	TRBJ2-3	TRBD2	.
CASSLEGGRASEAFF	TGCGCCAGCAGCTTGGAAGGGGGCAGGGCCTCTGAAGCTTTCTTT	TRBV5-1	TRBJ1-1	TRBD1	few
CASQADRGRDEQFF	TGTGCCAGCCAGGCCGACAGGGGAAGGGATGAGCAGTTCTTC	TRBV2	TRBJ2-1	TRBD1	.
CASSGNTIYF	TGTGCCAGCAGCGGAAACACCATATATTTT	TRBV9	TRBJ1-3	.	.
CASKGEQARGEKLFF	TGTGCCAGCAAAGGGGAACAGGCTAGGGGTGAAAAACTGTTTTTT	TRBV2	TRBJ1-4	.	.
CASSYRPTGELFF	TGTGCCAGCAGTTACAGGCCCACCGGGGAGCTGTTTTTT	TRBV12-3/TRBV12-4	TRBJ2-2	.	.
CASSFTSGPLPSSYEQYF	TGTGCCAGCAGCTTTACTAGCGGACCACTACCTAGCTCCTACGAGCAGTACTTC	TRBV7-8	TRBJ2-7	TRBD2	once
CASSLSGGETQYF	TGTGCCAGCAGCTTATCAGGGGGCGAGACCCAGTACTTC	TRBV7-3	TRBJ2-5	TRBD1	.
CASSPRTGGDPDTQYF	TGTGCCAGCAGCCCTAGGACAGGGGGTGATCCGGATACGCAGTATTTT	TRBV11-2	TRBJ2-3	TRBD1	.
CASSMVTSGNNEQFF	TGCGCCAGCAGCATGGTGACTAGCGGGAACAATGAGCAGTTCTTC	TRBV5-1	TRBJ2-1	TRBD2	.
CASSDGTGSNSPLHF	TGTGCCAGCAGCGACGGGACAGGTTCAAATTCACCCCTCCACTTT	TRBV13	TRBJ1-6	TRBD1	.
CASSLGAAGDTEAFF	TGTGCCAGCAGCTTAGGAGCCGCGGGGGACACTGAAGCTTTCTTT	TRBV7-3	TRBJ1-1	.	once
CASSGGANSPLHF	TGTGCCAGCAGCGGGGGGGCTAATTCACCCCTCCACTTT	TRBV2	TRBJ1-6	.	.
CASSLRLSGANVLTF	TGTGCCAGCAGCTTACGTCTTTCTGGGGCCAACGTCCTGACTTTC	TRBV13	TRBJ2-6	.	.
CAWSGQGNQPQHF	TGTGCCTGGAGTGGACAGGGAAATCAGCCCCAGCATTTT	TRBV30	TRBJ1-5	TRBD1	.
CASSLVYDRPGNYGYTF	TGCGCCAGCAGCTTGGTTTACGATCGGCCTGGCAACTATGGCTACACCTTC	TRBV5-1	TRBJ1-2	.	few
CASSEFGLGVNNEQFF	TGTGCCAGCAGTGAATTCGGCCTAGGAGTAAACAATGAGCAGTTCTTC	TRBV6-1	TRBJ2-1	.	.
CASSLSTNEKLFF	TGTGCCAGCAGCCTCTCAACTAATGAAAAACTGTTTTTT	TRBV13	TRBJ1-4	.	.
CASSPTSGVYEQYF	TGTGCCAGCTCACCGACTAGCGGGGTTTACGAGCAGTACTTC	TRBV18	TRBJ2-7	TRBD2	.
CASSLTRGVASNEQFF	TGTGCCAGCAGCCTTACTCGGGGGGTTGCAAGCAATGAGCAGTTCTTC	TRBV5-5	TRBJ2-1	TRBD2	.
CASSMGQGGALAGGPETQYF	TGTGCCAGCAGTATGGGACAGGGAGGGGCCCTAGCGGGAGGGCCTGAGACCCAGTACTTC	TRBV27	TRBJ2-5	TRBD2	.
CASSLEVLNTEAFF	TGTGCCAGCAGCTTGGAGGTCCTGAACACTGAAGCTTTCTTT	TRBV5-5	TRBJ1-1	.	.
CASSLFSSGGGNQPQHF	TGTGCCAGCAGTTTATTTTCTTCAGGGGGTGGGAATCAGCCCCAGCATTTT	TRBV27	TRBJ1-5	TRBD1	.
CAWIQGSGELF	TGTGCCTGGATTCAGGGATCAGGGGAGCTCTTC	TRBV30	TRBJ2-1	.	once
CASSYNRESYGYTF	TGTGCCAGCAGTTACAACAGGGAGTCCTATGGCTACACCTTC	TRBV6-5	TRBJ1-2	.	.
CASSPGGYQPQHF	TGTGCCAGCAGCCCCGGTGGATATCAGCCCCAGCATTTT	TRBV7-2	TRBJ1-5	.	.
CASNQIGQPQHF	TGTGCCAGCAATCAGATCGGTCAGCCCCAGCATTTT	TRBV21-1	TRBJ1-5	.	.
CASSSDRVSNEQFF	TGTGCCAGCAGCTCGGACAGGGTTTCCAATGAGCAGTTCTTC	TRBV7-9	TRBJ2-1	TRBD1	.
CASSFPGLAGGEETQYF	TGTGCCAGCAGCTTCCCCGGACTAGCGGGAGGGGAAGAGACCCAGTACTTC	TRBV5-4	TRBJ2-5	TRBD2	.
CASSPTGGALSGNTIYF	TGCGCCAGCAGCCCAACCGGGGGAGCGCTCTCTGGAAACACCATATATTTT	TRBV5-1	TRBJ1-3	.	.
CASTALGAGLAASGEQYF	TGTGCCAGCACCGCTTTAGGGGCGGGACTAGCGGCATCGGGCGAGCAGTACTTC	TRBV18	TRBJ2-7	TRBD2	.
CASSPPGLDKNEQFF	TGTGCCAGCTCACCACCGGGACTAGATAAGAATGAGCAGTTCTTC	TRBV18	TRBJ2-1	TRBD2	.
CASSEAGGPHSPLHF	TGTGCCAGCAGTGAAGCCGGGGGTCCACATTCACCCCTCCACTTT	TRBV6-1	TRBJ1-6	.	.